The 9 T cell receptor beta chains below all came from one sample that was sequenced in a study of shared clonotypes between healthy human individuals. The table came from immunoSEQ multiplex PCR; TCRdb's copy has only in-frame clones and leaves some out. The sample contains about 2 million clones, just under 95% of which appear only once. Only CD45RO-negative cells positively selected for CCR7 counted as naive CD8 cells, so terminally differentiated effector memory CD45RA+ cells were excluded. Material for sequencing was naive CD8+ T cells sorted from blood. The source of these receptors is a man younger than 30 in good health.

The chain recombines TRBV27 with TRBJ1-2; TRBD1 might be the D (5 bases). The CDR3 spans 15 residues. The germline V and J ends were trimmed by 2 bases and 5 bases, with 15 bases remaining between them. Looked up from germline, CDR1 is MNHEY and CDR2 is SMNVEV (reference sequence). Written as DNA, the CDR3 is TGTGCCAGCAGTTTAGGCCTAGGGGCAGGGTATGGCTACACCTTC. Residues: CASSLGLGAGYGYTF.

In DNA form, the CDR3 reads TGCGCCAGCAGCTTGGCGGGGGGCCATGAGCAGTTCTTC. It encodes CASSLAGGHEQFF. The V gene is TRBV5-1, the J gene TRBJ2-1; a weak D match, TRBD2 (7 bases). This CDR3 has 13 amino acids. V lost 0 bases and J lost 8, with 9 bases in between. Looked up from germline, CDR1 is SGHRS and CDR2 is YFSETQ.

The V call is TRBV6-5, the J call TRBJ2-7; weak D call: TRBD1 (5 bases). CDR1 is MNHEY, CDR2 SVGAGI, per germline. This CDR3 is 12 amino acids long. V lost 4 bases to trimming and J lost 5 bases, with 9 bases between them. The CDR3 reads CASSSGMDEQYF. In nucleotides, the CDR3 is TGTGCCAGCAGTTCAGGGATGGACGAGCAGTACTTC.

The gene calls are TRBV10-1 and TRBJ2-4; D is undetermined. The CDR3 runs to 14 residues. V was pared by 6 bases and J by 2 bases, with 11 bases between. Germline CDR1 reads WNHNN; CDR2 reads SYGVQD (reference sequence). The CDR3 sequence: CASRDRLTKNIQYF. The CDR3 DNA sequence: TGCGCCAGCAGGGACCGCCTAACCAAAAACATTCAGTACTTC.

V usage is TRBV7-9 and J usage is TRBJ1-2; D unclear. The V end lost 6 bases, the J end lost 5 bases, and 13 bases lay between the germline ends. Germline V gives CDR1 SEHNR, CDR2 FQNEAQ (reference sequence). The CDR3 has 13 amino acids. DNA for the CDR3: TGTGCCAGCAGTCCCTCGGACGGGTATGGCTACACCTTC. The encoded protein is CASSPSDGYGYTF.

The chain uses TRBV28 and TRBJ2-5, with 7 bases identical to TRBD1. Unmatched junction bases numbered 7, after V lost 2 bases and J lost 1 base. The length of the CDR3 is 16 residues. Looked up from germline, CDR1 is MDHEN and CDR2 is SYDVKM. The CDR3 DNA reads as TGTGCCAGCAGTTTACTAGGACAGGAGGCCCAAGAGACCCAGTACTTC. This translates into CASSLLGQEAQETQYF.

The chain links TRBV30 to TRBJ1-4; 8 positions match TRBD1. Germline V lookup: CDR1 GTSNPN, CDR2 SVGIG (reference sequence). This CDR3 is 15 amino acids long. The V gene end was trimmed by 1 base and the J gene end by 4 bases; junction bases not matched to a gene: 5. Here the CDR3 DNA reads TGTGCCTGGAGTGGAGGACAGGGCTTTAATGAAAAACTGTTTTTT. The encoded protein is CAWSGGQGFNEKLFF.

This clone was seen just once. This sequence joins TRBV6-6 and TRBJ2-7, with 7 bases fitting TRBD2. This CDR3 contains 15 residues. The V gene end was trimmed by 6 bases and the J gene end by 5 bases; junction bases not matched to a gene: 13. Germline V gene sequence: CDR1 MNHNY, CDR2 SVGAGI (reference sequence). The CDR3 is CASRPSREGSHEQYF. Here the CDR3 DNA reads TGTGCCAGCAGGCCTTCCAGGGAGGGATCCCACGAGCAGTACTTC.

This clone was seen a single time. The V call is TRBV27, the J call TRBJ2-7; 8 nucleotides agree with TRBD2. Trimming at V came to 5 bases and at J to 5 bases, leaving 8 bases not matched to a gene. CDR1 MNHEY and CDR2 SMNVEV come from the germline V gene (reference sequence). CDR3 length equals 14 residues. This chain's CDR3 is CASSPGTRYHEQYF. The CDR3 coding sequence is TGTGCCAGCAGTCCCGGGACTAGGTACCACGAGCAGTACTTC.